Listed below are T cell receptor beta chains from one sample, sequenced in a study of shared clonotypes between healthy human individuals. Using immunoSEQ multiplex PCR, the repertoire was profiled, and TCRdb retains in-frame clones only, with some absent. The profile covers under 1,100,000 clones, with roughly 70% appearing a single time and over 1.3% taken by the ten largest. Input material: memory CD4+ T cells sorted from blood. These receptor sequences come from a man younger than 30 in good health. CDR3s include the opening cysteine and the closing phenylalanine or tryptophan. The order of the fields is D gene, clone size, J gene, V gene, CDR3 protein, CDR3 DNA. A D gene is named only where the DNA matches it firmly. Clone sizes are given selectively: once, few, many, or a class where the clone is expanded.

>-|few|TRBJ2-2|TRBV15
CATSRVQGGGTGELFF
TGTGCCACCAGCAGAGTGCAGGGCGGTGGCACCGGGGAGCTGTTTTTT
>TRBD1|-|TRBJ2-5|TRBV6-5
CASTLGDRPQGQYF
TGTGCCAGCACCCTAGGGGACAGACCTCAGGGCCAGTACTTC
>-|-|TRBJ2-7|TRBV6-1
CASSEWSVPYEQYF
TGTGCCAGCAGTGAATGGAGTGTTCCGTACGAGCAGTACTTC
>-|-|TRBJ2-7|TRBV11-3
CASRHRTVYEQYF
TGTGCCAGCAGACACCGAACGGTCTACGAGCAGTACTTC
>-|once|TRBJ1-2|TRBV19
CASSIWGAANYGYTF
TGTGCCAGTAGTATTTGGGGGGCGGCGAACTATGGCTACACCTTC
>-|-|TRBJ2-3|TRBV7-2
CASSPKYGDTQYF
TGTGCCAGCAGCCCAAAATATGGGGATACGCAGTATTTT
>-|-|TRBJ1-1|TRBV7-6
CASSLGQANTEAFF
TGTGCCAGCAGCTTAGGACAGGCTAACACTGAAGCTTTCTTT
>-|-|TRBJ1-3|TRBV18
CASSSDTGNTIYF
TGTGCCAGCTCATCCGACACCGGAAACACCATATATTTT
>-|few|TRBJ2-7|TRBV19
CASSINGLLYEQYF
TGTGCCAGTAGTATAAACGGACTACTCTACGAGCAGTACTTC
>-|-|TRBJ2-5|TRBV9
CASSVVVGQLNSLGTQYF
TGTGCCAGCAGCGTAGTTGTTGGACAGTTGAATAGCCTAGGGACCCAGTACTTC
>-|few|TRBJ1-1|TRBV6-1
CASSWTEAFF
TGTGCCAGCAGTTGGACTGAAGCTTTCTTT
>TRBD2|-|TRBJ2-1|TRBV4-1
CASSQVAGGSYNEQFF
TGCGCCAGCAGCCAAGTAGCGGGAGGGTCTTACAATGAGCAGTTCTTC
>-|-|TRBJ1-5|TRBV6-5
CASRTGQPQHF
TGTGCCAGCAGGACGGGTCAGCCCCAGCATTTT
>-|-|TRBJ1-2|TRBV30
CAWNAQVEGYTF
TGTGCCTGGAATGCTCAGGTCGAGGGCTACACCTTC
>-|-|TRBJ1-2|TRBV5-6
CASSPRRDPSFF
TGTGCCAGCAGTCCAAGGAGGGACCCGTCGTTCTTC
>-|few|TRBJ2-7|TRBV10-3
CAISGGTLSSYEQYF
TGTGCCATCAGTGGTGGGACGCTTAGCTCCTACGAGCAGTACTTC